This T cell receptor (beta chain) is from a study of Graves' ophthalmopathy and Graves' hyperthyroidism. Germline V gene data show CDR1 as WSHSY and CDR2 as SAAADI. The CDR3 totals 14 residues. As to this clonotype: At one of its ends the junction is not consistent with the germline gene, which may arise from a read error.

As the template, RNA transcripts were used to amplify TCR beta CDR3 regions. Amplification began with first-round RT-PCR using HTBI primers, then second-round multiplex PCR was performed. TCRdb passed the multiplex PCR reads through MiXCR, listing each CDR3 protein once. The table lists approximately 700,000 distinct CDR3 sequences, 40% of them singletons, with around 40% in the top ten. The sequence came from an adult man with Graves' ophthalmopathy. The sample was peripheral blood. V gene TRBV10-2 combines with J gene TRBJ1-6, with TRBD1 matching over 9 bases. Written as DNA, the CDR3 is TGTGCCAGCAGGACTAGACAGGGGGATTCACCCCTCCACTTT. Protein sequence: CASRTRQGDSPLHF.